Following are 32 T cell receptor beta chains from one sample sequenced in a study of identical twins (dated by TCRdb to 2016 to 2017). Receptor amplification or capture employed 5' RACE. TCRdb shows the sequencer as Illumina HiSeq 2000. The public reads were reanalyzed by TCRdb: fastp trimming at Q25, MiXCR alignment, in-frame beta chains only. Merged by CDR3 protein, the rows form single entries marked with the most common genes and DNA. This sample gives roughly 750,000 distinct CDR3 sequences in total; 21% of them show up just once. Of the sample, 4% to 5.5% is held by the ten largest clones. These data are also associated with another study on T cells expressing NK-cell markers.

Sample: PBMCs. The receptors come from a woman younger than 30 in good health.

This clonotype was detected ten times or more. Here the CDR3 DNA reads TGTGCCACCTCTTACACCGGGGAGCTGTTTTTT. Protein product: CATSYTGELFF. The gene calls are TRBV15 and TRBJ2-2; D not certain. Germline V lookup: CDR1 LNHNV, CDR2 YYDKDF (reference sequence). With 8 bases removed from V and 3 bases from J, the gap between germline ends came to 4 bases. The CDR3 extends over 11 amino acids.

This clonotype was observed a handful of times. J is TRBJ1-2 and V is TRBV5-1; D not certain. Germline CDR1 SGHRS, CDR2 YFSETQ. The CDR3 consists of 14 residues. Trimming pared 0 bases from V and 2 bases from J, leaving 8 bases between. This chain's CDR3 is CASSLVTGNYGYTF. CDR3 nucleotides: TGCGCCAGCAGCTTGGTCACGGGAAACTATGGCTACACCTTC.

This clonotype was counted many times. V gene TRBV29-1 combines with J gene TRBJ2-1; a possible D gene is TRBD2 (6 bases). The germline gives CDR1 SQVTM, CDR2 ANQGSEA. The length of the CDR3 is 14 residues. V lost 6 bases and J 2 bases, leaving 14 bases between the germline ends. The CDR3 loop reads CSVQSGLAYNEQFF. In nucleotides, the CDR3 is TGCAGCGTACAAAGCGGGCTGGCCTACAATGAGCAGTTCTTC.

This chain connects TRBV5-1 to TRBJ2-1; 9 positions match TRBD2. V trimming: 6 bases; J trimming: 7 bases; junction bases outside the gene matches: 8. CDR1 is SGHRS, CDR2 YFSETQ, per germline. The CDR3 is 14 residues long. The CDR3 DNA follows: TGCGCCAGCATGCCAGCGGGAGGCATGAATGAGCAGTTCTTC. Encoded protein: CASMPAGGMNEQFF.

This clonotype was picked up a small number of times. The chain couples TRBV2 to TRBJ1-2; D unclear. Germline V CDR1 and CDR2: SNHLY, FYNNEI. The CDR3 consists of 12 residues. The ends were cut back, 2 bases at V and 5 bases at J, with 6 bases in the middle. Here the CDR3 reads CASSEQEYGYTF. The CDR3 region has the DNA TGTGCCAGCAGTGAACAGGAGTATGGCTACACCTTC.

About this clonotype itself: At one of its ends the junction is not consistent with the germline gene, which may arise from a read error. This chain uses TRBV12-3 or TRBV12-4 with TRBJ1-1; D remains ambiguous. The CDR3 runs 14 residues. The CDR3 reads CASSRTSRNAEAFF. In DNA form, the CDR3 reads TGTGCCAGCAGCCGTACATCGCGGAACGCTGAAGCTTTCTTT.

This chain joins TRBV7-2 and TRBJ2-7; D might be TRBD2 (5 bases). The CDR3 covers 14 residues. Germline assignment: CDR1 SGHTA and CDR2 FQGNSA. V lost 2 bases to trimming and J lost 3 bases, with 11 bases between them. The CDR3 DNA reads TGTGCCAGCAGCTTAAGGCGAGCGGACTACGAGCAGTACTTC. Its protein product is CASSLRRADYEQYF.

This chain uses TRBV6-2 or TRBV6-3 with TRBJ2-7; D is unclear. V was shortened by 2 bases and J by 7 bases, with 9 bases between the two germline ends. Per germline, CDR1 MNHEY and CDR2 SVGEGT. This CDR3 has 12 amino acids. CDR3 region: CASSYEPLEQYF. CDR3 DNA: TGTGCCAGCAGTTACGAGCCCCTGGAGCAGTACTTC.

This sequence joins TRBV9 and TRBJ2-3; 9 bases align to TRBD1. The J segment lost 6 bases and the V segment lost 0 bases, leaving 5 bases of the junction unmatched. Germline CDR1 and CDR2: SGDLS and YYNGEE. The CDR3 totals 15 residues. CDR3 loop: CASSVVGQGGDTQYF. DNA for the CDR3: TGTGCCAGCAGCGTAGTGGGACAGGGAGGGGATACGCAGTATTTT.

In its sample, this clonotype was seen a few times. This chain joins TRBV10-3 and TRBJ2-3; D not certain. Germline lookup yields CDR1 ENHRY and CDR2 SYGVKD. The V end was cut by 3 bases, the J end by 1 base, with 8 bases between. CDR3 length equals 14 residues. The CDR3 coding sequence is TGTGCCATCAGTGACCACCTGGGCACAGATACGCAGTATTTT. Amino acid sequence: CAISDHLGTDTQYF.

This clonotype showed up just a few times. V usage is TRBV20-1 and J usage is TRBJ1-5; D is possibly TRBD1 (6 bases). This CDR3 is 12 amino acids long. Trimming took off 7 bases at V and 4 bases at J, with 11 bases between the two ends. CDR1 and CDR2 from the germline V gene are DFQATT and SNEGSKA (reference sequence). The CDR3 spells CSVGDTNQPQHF. CDR3 DNA: TGCAGTGTGGGGGACACAAATCAGCCCCAGCATTTT.

V gene TRBV15 combines with J gene TRBJ2-1, with D perhaps matching TRBD2 (5 bases). Trimming pared 3 bases from V and 12 bases from J, leaving 12 bases between. CDR1 and CDR2 from the germline V gene are LNHNV and YYDKDF (reference sequence). The CDR3 runs to 12 residues. CDR3 DNA: TGTGCCACCAGCAGTGAACTCGCGGGGCAGTTCTTC. Translation gives CATSSELAGQFF. Combining the CDR3 with reference TRBV15 and TRBJ2-1 gives the whole variable domain DAMVIQNPRYQVTQFGKPVTLSCSQTLNHNVMYWYQQKSSQAPKLLFHYYDKDFNNEADTPDNFQSRRPNTSFCFLDIRSPGLGDTAMYLCATSSELAGQFFGPGTRLTVL.

The V call is TRBV5-6, the J call TRBJ2-3, with 11 bases matching TRBD2. Losses at the gene ends were 3 bases for V and 3 bases for J; bases not matched to a gene: 6. The CDR3 loop spans 16 amino acids. CDR1 is SGHDT and CDR2 is YYEEEE in the germline V gene. CDR3 DNA: TGTGCCAGCAGCTACCCGGGACTAGCGGAGACAGATACGCAGTATTTT. Its protein is CASSYPGLAETDTQYF.

V gene TRBV5-1 combines with J gene TRBJ2-3; 8 bases fit TRBD2. Germline lookup yields CDR1 SGHRS and CDR2 YFSETQ. The CDR3 has 16 amino acids. V gave up 3 bases and J gave up 4 bases; unmatched junction bases: 10. The chain's CDR3 is CASSWGLGTRSDTQYF. CDR3 in DNA: TGCGCCAGCAGCTGGGGTCTCGGGACTAGATCAGATACGCAGTATTTT.

The chain employs TRBV12-3 or TRBV12-4 and TRBJ2-1; 11 nucleotides align to TRBD2. Trimming removed 6 bases from V and 7 bases from J; junction bases left unmatched: 14. CDR3 length: 17 amino acids. The CDR3 bases are TGTGCCAGCAGGCATCCCAACCCGGCTAGCGGGGGGAATGAGCAGTTCTTC. Translating gives CASRHPNPASGGNEQFF.

This clonotype turned up a few times. The rearrangement links TRBV11-2 to TRBJ2-5; D not certain. Trimming stripped 3 bases from V and 1 base from J, with 6 bases between. Germline-derived CDR1 and CDR2 are SGHAT and FQNNGV. The CDR3 length is 13 residues. CDR3 loop: CASSFVRQETQYF. The CDR3 region has the DNA TGTGCCAGCAGCTTTGTCCGCCAAGAGACCCAGTACTTC.

This clonotype was counted between two and nine times. The chain links TRBV5-5 to TRBJ1-6, with 7 bases lining up with TRBD1. Germline V gives CDR1 SGHKS, CDR2 YYEKEE (reference sequence). Trimming removed 3 bases from V and 9 bases from J; junction bases left unmatched: 6. The CDR3 covers 14 residues. The CDR3 region is CASSWGQFGSPLHF. CDR3 bases: TGTGCCAGCAGCTGGGGACAGTTCGGTTCACCCCTCCACTTT.

This clonotype has a handful of counts. V is TRBV9 and J is TRBJ1-2; 7 nucleotides line up with TRBD1. V gave up 0 bases and J gave up 8 bases; unmatched junction bases: 10. Per the germline V gene, CDR1 is SGDLS and CDR2 is YYNGEE. The CDR3 contains 15 residues. CDR3 loop: CASSVGQGVVEGYTF. For the CDR3, the DNA is TGTGCCAGCAGCGTAGGACAGGGCGTTGTTGAAGGCTACACCTTC.

In its sample, this clonotype was seen a few times. V is TRBV20-1 and J is TRBJ1-6, with D unclear. Trimming cost V 6 bases and J 10 bases, with 16 bases left between them. There are 13 residues in the CDR3. Germline loops: CDR1 DFQATT, CDR2 SNEGSKA (reference sequence). CDR3 protein: CSARTVRGSPLHF. The DNA of the CDR3 is TGCAGTGCCAGAACGGTCAGAGGGTCACCCCTCCACTTT.

The genes are TRBV10-3 and TRBJ1-2; D gene unclear. This CDR3 spans 14 amino acids. In germline, CDR1 is ENHRY, CDR2 SYGVKD. Trimming left V 10 bases short and J 4 bases short, with 19 bases between. The CDR3 DNA is TGTGCCACCTCAGTAGGGCAGTTGGTCTATGGCTACACCTTC. Translating it yields CATSVGQLVYGYTF.

In this sample, this clonotype turned up a few times. The chain is built from TRBV20-1 and TRBJ2-2; 8 nucleotides line up with TRBD2. V trimming: 6 bases; J trimming: 6 bases; junction bases outside the gene matches: 6. CDR1 and CDR2 from the germline V gene are DFQATT and SNEGSKA (reference sequence). The CDR3 has 13 amino acids. The CDR3 sequence is CSAGGVRAGELFF. The CDR3 nucleotides are TGCAGTGCCGGGGGGGTTCGGGCCGGGGAGCTGTTTTTT.

In its sample, this clonotype was seen a few times. CDR3 region: CSLRTLDYNEQFF. The CDR3 DNA follows: TGCAGTCTACGGACACTAGACTACAATGAGCAGTTCTTC. The chain links TRBV29-1 to TRBJ2-1, with D possibly called TRBD1 or TRBD2 (5 bases each). Germline V lookup: CDR1 SQVTM, CDR2 ANQGSEA. The CDR3 has 13 amino acids.

This clonotype was observed many times. The rearrangement uses TRBV15 and TRBJ2-1; no firm D call. V lost 9 bases and J 10 bases, leaving 19 bases between the germline ends. The CDR3 is 13 amino acids. Germline values: CDR1 LNHNV, CDR2 YYDKDF (reference sequence). The CDR3 bases are TGTGCCACACAGTCAATTATAGTCGGCGAGCAGTTCTTC. As protein: CATQSIIVGEQFF.

V and J are TRBV20-1 and TRBJ2-1, with a possible D match to TRBD2 (5 bases). CDR3 length equals 11 residues. CDR1 is DFQATT and CDR2 is SNEGSKA in the germline V gene (reference sequence). CDR3 loop: CSGEDYNEQFF. CDR3 DNA sequence: TGCAGCGGGGAAGATTACAATGAGCAGTTCTTC.

There are a few counts of this clonotype. The chain combines TRBV10-3 with TRBJ2-1, with TRBD2 identical over 15 bases. J gave up 7 bases and V 2 bases, and 9 bases lay outside the gene matches. Per germline, CDR1 ENHRY and CDR2 SYGVKD. This CDR3 comprises 18 residues. CDR3 in amino acids: CAISEPRTSGRGRNEQFF. The CDR3 coding sequence is TGTGCCATCAGTGAGCCGCGGACTAGCGGGAGGGGAAGGAATGAGCAGTTCTTC.

Turning to this clonotype: A read error may be the cause here, since a much bigger clone is one base away. The chain has TRBV21-1 and TRBJ2-1. TRBV21-1 is deemed a pseudogene. CDR3 length: 10 residues. Here the CDR3 DNA reads TGTGCCAGCAGGAGTAATGAGCAGTTCTTC. Its translation is CASRSNEQFF.

The CDR3 nucleotides are TGTGCCAGCACTATCAAGAGGGGGAGGGAGTTCTTC. Its protein is CASTIKRGREFF. The gene calls are TRBV12-3 or TRBV12-4 and TRBJ2-1; D is perhaps TRBD2 (7 bases). The ends were cut back, 7 bases at V and 14 bases at J, with 18 bases in the middle. The CDR3 extends over 12 amino acids.

This chain joins TRBV12-3 or TRBV12-4 and TRBJ2-3; D ambiguous. V gave up 4 bases and J gave up 4 bases, with 6 bases separating them. The CDR3 sequence is 12 residues long. CDR3 nucleotides: TGTGCCAGCAGTTGGGTTTCAGATACGCAGTATTTT. It yields the protein CASSWVSDTQYF.

The sample holds a few counts of this clonotype. The J gene is TRBJ2-5, the V gene TRBV21-1; the table's D gene call, TRBD2, was not cross checked with the DNA. TRBV21-1 is a pseudogene. The CDR3 spans 16 residues. The CDR3 loop is CASSKARDLWGETQYF. CDR3 DNA: TGTGCCAGCAGCAAAGCTAGGGACCTTTGGGGAGAGACCCAGTACTTC.

This clonotype was recorded a few times. The chain has TRBV5-1 and TRBJ2-3; D gene ambiguous. V was shortened by 0 bases and J by 2 bases, with 13 bases between the two germline ends. CDR3 length: 16 amino acids. Germline values: CDR1 SGHRS, CDR2 YFSETQ. CDR3 DNA sequence: TGCGCCAGCAGCTTGGGCTCCTCTCGGGCCACAGATACGCAGTATTTT. Translation gives CASSLGSSRATDTQYF.

The CDR3 region has the DNA TGTGCCAGCCCCCTCCGGGTGACCGGGATACAATCCGGGGAGCTGTTTTTT. This codes for CASPLRVTGIQSGELFF. The V call is TRBV5-8, the J call TRBJ2-2; D possibly corresponds to TRBD2 (5 bases). This CDR3 region has 17 residues. V shed 7 bases and J shed 6 bases, with 25 bases lying between them. The germline V gene encodes CDR1 SGHTS and CDR2 YDEGEE.

In its sample, this clonotype was seen a few times. The chain carries TRBV7-9 and TRBJ2-4; 8 nucleotides line up with TRBD2. The CDR3 covers 14 residues. V was clipped by 7 bases and J by 7 bases; unmatched bases: 9. The germline V gene encodes CDR1 SEHNR and CDR2 FQNEAQ (reference sequence). CDR3 protein: CASIPVTGGNIQYF. The CDR3 nucleotides read TGTGCCAGCATCCCAGTCACGGGAGGGAACATTCAGTACTTC.